These 23 T cell receptor beta chains were sequenced from one sample in a study of PD-L1 blockade in urothelial cancer. Time point indicated: pretreatment peripheral blood. Clones were sequenced by immunoSEQ multiplex PCR, and TCRdb holds only the in-frame ones, with some missing. The sample holds under 70,000 clones, 85% seen once. Sequencing used PBMCs, obtained around atezolizumab (anti-PD-L1) treatment. These receptors originate from a man between 65 and 79 years old with urothelial cancer.

The V call is TRBV28, the J call TRBJ1-2, with 7 bases that match TRBD1. CDR1 and CDR2 from the germline V gene are MDHEN and SYDVKM. With V trimmed by 7 bases and J by 5 bases, 10 bases remained unmatched. This CDR3 has 14 residues. CDR3 sequence (DNA): TGTGCCAGCATTGCCGGGACAGCCGAATATGGCTACACCTTC. Translating it yields CASIAGTAEYGYTF.

A few counts support this clone. This chain connects TRBV9 to TRBJ1-4; a weak D match, TRBD1 (6 bases). V was pared by 3 bases and J by 8 bases, with 17 bases between. Per the germline V gene, CDR1 is SGDLS and CDR2 is YYNGEE. The CDR3 runs to 15 residues. The CDR3: CASSEGEGGQEKLFF. The CDR3, as DNA: TGTGCCAGCAGCGAGGGGGAGGGGGGGCAGGAAAAACTGTTTTTT.

V usage is TRBV5-4 and J usage is TRBJ1-2; D not certain. Deletions cut 6 bases from V and 8 bases from J, with 17 bases between. CDR1 SGHNT and CDR2 YYREEE come from the germline V gene (reference sequence). The CDR3 extends over 13 amino acids. CDR3 bases: TGTGCCAGCACCTTTCTCGAGGGCAGGGGCTACACCTTC. Amino acids: CASTFLEGRGYTF.

The chain joins TRBV15 to TRBJ1-4; 10 nucleotides agree with TRBD1. The V gene's germline CDR1 is LNHNV and CDR2 YYDKDF (reference sequence). With 0 bases clipped from V and 7 bases from J, the junction kept 5 bases outside the gene matches. CDR3 length: 16 amino acids. The CDR3 spells CATSRDMGTGAEKLFF. The CDR3 DNA is TGTGCCACCAGCAGAGATATGGGGACAGGGGCTGAAAAACTGTTTTTT.

This sequence joins TRBV9 and TRBJ2-2; weak D call: TRBD1 (5 bases). The germline CDR1 and CDR2 sequences are SGDLS and YYNGEE. The CDR3 totals 13 residues. Trimming took off 3 bases at V and 5 bases at J, with 8 bases between the two ends. The CDR3 region has the DNA TGTGCCAGCAGCGGCAGGGTTACCGGGGAGCTGTTTTTT. Amino acid sequence: CASSGRVTGELFF. The whole variable domain, filled in from reference TRBV9 and TRBJ2-2, reads DSGVTQTPKHLITATGQRVTLRCSPRSGDLSVYWYQQSLDQGLQFLIQYYNGEERAKGNILERFSAQQFPDLHSELNLSSLELGDSALYFCASSGRVTGELFFGEGSRLTVL.

V is TRBV7-9 and J is TRBJ2-5, with 11 bases identical to TRBD2. Trimming at V came to 5 bases and at J to 6 bases, leaving 11 bases not matched to a gene. CDR1 and CDR2 from the germline V gene are SEHNR and FQNEAQ (reference sequence). The length of the CDR3 is 16 residues. This chain's CDR3 is CASSKEGASGRKTQYF. DNA of the CDR3: TGTGCCAGCAGCAAAGAGGGGGCTAGCGGGAGGAAGACCCAGTACTTC.

This clone was detected a few times. The chain uses TRBV2 and TRBJ1-2; 7 bases fit TRBD1. The CDR3 is made up of 14 amino acids. Germline assignment: CDR1 SNHLY and CDR2 FYNNEI. The V gene end was trimmed by 8 bases and the J gene end by 2 bases; junction bases not matched to a gene: 8. The DNA of the CDR3 is TGTGCCAGCGGGCAGGGGGAGAAGAACTATGGCTACACCTTC. This encodes CASGQGEKNYGYTF.

The V gene is TRBV6-6, the J gene TRBJ1-2, with D possibly TRBD1 on 6 matching bases. CDR3 size: 13 residues. With 6 bases removed from V and 4 bases from J, the gap between germline ends came to 12 bases. The germline CDR1 and CDR2 sequences are MNHNY and SVGAGI (reference sequence). The CDR3 DNA sequence: TGTGCCAGCAGACCGGGACAAATCTATGGCTACACCTTC. It specifies CASRPGQIYGYTF.

CDR3 nucleotides: TGTGCCAGCAGCTTGGTCGGGGTGTCCGGAGAGACCCAGTACTTC. As protein: CASSLVGVSGETQYF. The chain couples TRBV5-4 to TRBJ2-5; TRBD2 is a possible D gene (5 bases). Deletions cut 0 bases from V and 4 bases from J, with 13 bases between. CDR3 length: 15 residues. Per the germline V gene, CDR1 is SGHNT and CDR2 is YYREEE (reference sequence).

The chain's CDR3 is CASGGRALPYQETQYF. The DNA of the CDR3 is TGTGCCAGCGGAGGGAGAGCTCTCCCGTACCAAGAGACCCAGTACTTC. The chain carries TRBV7-6 and TRBJ2-5, with D perhaps matching TRBD2 (6 bases). This CDR3 region has 16 residues. CDR1 SGHVS and CDR2 FNYEAQ come from the germline V gene. Trimming cost V 8 bases and J 0 bases, with 19 bases left between them.

The V gene is TRBV5-5, the J gene TRBJ2-3; 7 bases line up with TRBD2. Losses at the gene ends were 1 base for V and 7 bases for J; bases not matched to a gene: 9. Germline V gives CDR1 SGHKS, CDR2 YYEKEE (reference sequence). This CDR3 comprises 15 residues. CDR3 in amino acids: CASSLMASGLNTQYF. The CDR3 DNA follows: TGTGCCAGCAGCTTGATGGCTAGCGGACTAAATACGCAGTATTTT.

This chain links TRBV2 with TRBJ1-1, with TRBD1 identical over 9 bases. Per germline, CDR1 SNHLY and CDR2 FYNNEI. This CDR3 spans 14 amino acids. With V trimmed by 11 bases and J by 4 bases, 11 bases remained unmatched. The CDR3 sequence: CASAGDRALTEAFF. The CDR3 nucleotides read TGTGCCTCAGCTGGGGACAGGGCTCTCACTGAAGCTTTCTTT.

The gene calls are TRBV11-2 and TRBJ2-7; 9 nucleotides match TRBD2. CDR1 and CDR2 (germline): SGHAT, FQNNGV. V was clipped by 4 bases and J by 7 bases; unmatched bases: 11. CDR3 length equals 15 residues. CDR3 residues: CASSSQGAGGGEQYF. DNA of the CDR3: TGTGCCAGCAGCTCCCAGGGAGCGGGAGGCGGGGAGCAGTACTTC.

The chain combines TRBV6-1 with TRBJ2-1; a weak D match, TRBD1 (6 bases). There are 15 residues in the CDR3. CDR1 and CDR2 (germline): MNHNS, SASEGT. The germline V and J ends were trimmed by 3 bases and 9 bases, with 18 bases remaining between them. CDR3 in amino acids: CASSEFGQLIAEQFF. DNA for the CDR3: TGTGCCAGCAGTGAGTTTGGACAGCTGATCGCTGAGCAGTTCTTC.

The table lists this clone with a count of one. The rearrangement joins TRBV2 to TRBJ2-7; tentatively, D is TRBD2 (6 bases). Trimming took 2 bases from V and 4 from J, leaving 12 bases between them. CDR3 length: 14 residues. From germline, CDR1 is SNHLY and CDR2 FYNNEI. This CDR3 reads CASSEQRVDYEQYF. CDR3 coding DNA: TGTGCCAGCAGTGAACAGCGGGTGGATTACGAGCAGTACTTC.

This clone appeared a few times. The chain recombines TRBV11-2 with TRBJ2-1; D not resolved. This CDR3 is built from 16 residues. Germline CDR1 is SGHAT and CDR2 is FQNNGV. The V end was cut by 5 bases, the J end by 9 bases, with 23 bases between. CDR3 nucleotide sequence: TGTGCCAGCAGCACCCCCTTGCGGCCCACCCCCGGTGAGCAGTTCTTC. Amino acids: CASSTPLRPTPGEQFF.

This chain links TRBV6-5 with TRBJ2-7, with a tentative D call TRBD1 (5 bases). Germline CDR1 is MNHEY and CDR2 is SVGAGI. V lost 7 bases and J 0 bases, leaving 10 bases between the germline ends. The CDR3 has 13 residues. This CDR3 reads CASNTGYSYEQYF. The CDR3 coding sequence is TGTGCCAGCAATACAGGATACTCCTACGAGCAGTACTTC.

V is TRBV5-1 and J is TRBJ1-2, with D perhaps TRBD1 (5 bases). The V gene's germline CDR1 is SGHRS and CDR2 YFSETQ. The CDR3 is 15 residues long. V was trimmed by 0 bases and J by 0 bases, leaving 9 bases between them. For the CDR3, the DNA is TGCGCCAGCAGCTTGGTAGGGGCTACTAACTATGGCTACACCTTC. It translates to CASSLVGATNYGYTF.

CDR3 sequence: CASSLVGGGHATNEKLFF. CDR3 in DNA: TGTGCCAGCAGTTTAGTGGGTGGGGGACATGCAACTAATGAAAAACTGTTTTTT. This chain links TRBV28 with TRBJ1-4; tentatively, D is TRBD1 (6 bases). CDR1 MDHEN and CDR2 SYDVKM come from the germline V gene. The V end lost 2 bases, the J end lost 0 bases, and 16 bases lay between the germline ends. The CDR3 is made up of 18 amino acids.

In its sample, this clone was seen a few times. J is TRBJ2-3 and V is TRBV6-5; D is unresolved. The CDR3 loop spans 14 amino acids. Deletions cut 0 bases from V and 2 bases from J, with 6 bases between. CDR1 and CDR2 (germline): MNHEY, SVGAGI. Here the CDR3 reads CASSYSGNTDTQYF. The CDR3 DNA reads TGTGCCAGCAGTTACTCGGGCAACACAGATACGCAGTATTTT.

The rearrangement uses TRBV6-1 and TRBJ2-7; D perhaps matches TRBD2 (7 bases). The germline V gene encodes CDR1 MNHNS and CDR2 SASEGT. The V gene lost 1 base and the J gene lost 0 bases, with 13 bases spanning the gap. The CDR3 has 16 residues. In DNA, the CDR3 is TGTGCCAGCAGTGAAGTAGGGGGGGGGAGCTCCTACGAGCAGTACTTC. It encodes CASSEVGGGSSYEQYF.

The chain couples TRBV5-4 to TRBJ1-1; 8 nucleotides agree with TRBD1. The CDR3 loop spans 14 amino acids. Germline values: CDR1 SGHNT, CDR2 YYREEE (reference sequence). Trimming at V came to 1 base and at J to 3 bases, leaving 2 bases not matched to a gene. The CDR3 DNA reads as TGTGCCAGCAGCTTGAACAGGGGGGACACTGAAGCTTTCTTT. Translating gives CASSLNRGDTEAFF.

The gene calls are TRBV7-8 and TRBJ1-5; D gene uncertain. Trimming removed 5 bases from V and 3 bases from J, with 14 bases in between. Germline-derived CDR1 and CDR2 are SGHVS and FQNEAQ. The CDR3 is made up of 15 amino acids. The CDR3 DNA reads TGTGCCAGCAGCCGAGCCCGTATTTCCAATCAGCCCCAGCATTTT. Residues: CASSRARISNQPQHF.